The clone carrying this T cell receptor (beta chain) has a single count. Its antigen is unknown. The sample originates from a study of post-analysis software for immune sequencing data. Study results and caveats: The study found TRBV5-6, TRBV5-1 and TRBV20-1 among 5 or 6 TRBV segments more frequent in patients than controls.

Presence of unique molecular identifiers characterized the TCR beta cDNA libraries. TCRdb re-derived calls from the PCR reads in MiXCR, one entry per CDR3 protein. The data contain more than 450,000 distinct CDR3 sequences, around 47% of them singletons. Germline CDR1 LNHDA, CDR2 SQIVND (reference sequence). CDR3 size: 13 residues. The germline V and J ends were trimmed by 3 bases and 2 bases, with 8 bases remaining between them. Sequences were obtained from blood. The chain links TRBV19 to TRBJ2-7; the D gene is possibly TRBD2 (5 bases). The source is a girl under 18 with multiple sclerosis. DNA of the CDR3: TGTGCCAGTAGTATCGGGAATGCCTACGAGCAGTACTTC. It translates to CASSIGNAYEQYF.